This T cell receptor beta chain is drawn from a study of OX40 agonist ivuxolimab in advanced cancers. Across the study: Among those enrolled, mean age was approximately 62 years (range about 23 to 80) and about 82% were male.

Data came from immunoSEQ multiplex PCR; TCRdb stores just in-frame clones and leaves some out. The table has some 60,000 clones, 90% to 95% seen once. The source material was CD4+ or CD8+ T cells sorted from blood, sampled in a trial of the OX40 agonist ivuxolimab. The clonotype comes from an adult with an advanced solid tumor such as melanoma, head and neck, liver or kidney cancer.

The CDR3 nucleotides read TGTGCCAGCAGCGTAGTAAATCACTATGGCTACACCTTC. It encodes CASSVVNHYGYTF. The V call is TRBV9, the J call TRBJ1-2; no clear D gene. Between the trimmed V and J ends, which lost 0 bases and 3 bases, there was a span of 6 bases. The germline V gene has CDR1 SGDLS and CDR2 YYNGEE. The CDR3 contains 13 residues.